This T cell receptor beta chain was profiled in a study of blood T cell repertoires in COVID-19. Clones were read by immunoSEQ multiplex PCR, and TCRdb kept only the in-frame ones, dropping some. The table records approximately 270,000 clones, about 91% of them present only once. The CDR3 length is 14 residues. V trimming: 7 bases; J trimming: 2 bases; junction bases outside the gene matches: 9. Germline lookup yields CDR1 SQVTM and CDR2 ANQGSEA. The sequence was collected from a woman in her 30s with COVID-19, enrolled during active disease. Sequencing used peripheral blood. The rearrangement links TRBV29-1 to TRBJ1-2; the match to TRBD1 covers 8 bases. CDR3 amino acids: CSAIQRDRNYGYTF. The CDR3 nucleotides read TGCAGCGCTATTCAAAGGGACAGGAACTATGGCTACACCTTC.